This entry concerns a single T cell receptor (beta chain). What this receptor recognizes is not known. One end of the junction fails to match germline, which may point to a read error. The sample's time point label, in plain terms: pre-sensitization, week 0. The meaning of the sample's treatment or condition label: therapeutic diphenylcyclopropenone sensitization with weekly scalp DPC. Blood at each patch-test visit was drawn before the patch test was applied. Patients were considered eligible if aged 18 to 70, diagnosed with alopecia and deemed suitable for DPC therapy, and patients were excluded if pregnant. Unfractionated whole blood was collected in Tempus Blood RNA tubes, and total RNA was extracted from that blood. These data originate in a study of human T cells and chemical hapten exposure (dated by TCRdb to the early 2020s). About the full investigation: For sensitization, 2% DPC in acetone was applied to a roughly 2 cm by roughly 2 cm area of upper inner arm skin. The libraries were sequenced as a pool, and the TCR yield per sample differed mostly because of small variations in library volumes within the pool. Blood was sampled from patients pre-sensitization (week 0) and at 2, 6 and about 24 weeks after DPC sensitization. Weekly therapeutic DPC doses were additionally applied to the scalp of patients throughout the roughly 23-week study period. Nearly 30 alopecia patients gave blood for TCR sequencing at one to four time points (pre-sensitization, 2, 6 and 24 weeks). In alopecia patients, the study followed how the peripheral blood TCR repertoire changed in vivo over primary and secondary sensitization to diphenylcyclopropenone (DPC), a hapten. Patch testing on the upper back used Finn chambers containing 0.01% DPC, with scoring done after 6 days according to International Contact Dermatitis Research Group standards. Alopecia areata with under or over 50% scalp involvement, alopecia totalis and alopecia universalis were represented in the patient cohort, which was mostly female. Results the study describes overall, beyond this receptor: After repeated subsampling, changes were observed in the strength of the expansion versus patch-test correlation and in the threshold at which the correlation became significant. Patch test score correlated positively with the number of PT1 expanded TCRs, reaching significance at thresholds 8, 16 and 32 but not at 4. The number of TCRs above 1 in 1000 frequency did not change with DPC sensitization; there was no evidence of global repertoire structure alterations. Alopecia, a presumed autoimmune disease, was present in all patients, so the immune response of the patients might differ from that of healthy individuals. Significantly more large CDR3 similarity clusters were formed by expanded TCRs than by pre-sensitization or healthy control sets, consistent with antigen-driven responses.

Measured from the cysteine to the phenylalanine, the CDR3 is 13 residues long. Only CDR3 DNA is held: 39 bases, read in frame from base 1. CDR1 DFQATT and CDR2 SNEGSKA were looked up in the germline V gene (reference sequence). Receptors were amplified or captured by RACE. For sequencing, a NextSeq 500 was employed. During library preparation, unique molecular identifiers were attached to individual cDNA molecules so that TCRs could be counted in a quantitative, reproducible way. For every blood RNA sample, sequencing covered both the TCR alpha and TCR beta chains. Turning to the authors' computational methods: A median of approximately 96,000 TCRs per sample was observed, with a range of about 20,000 to 750,000. The Decombinator software suite was used to annotate V, J and CDR3 in the TCR reads. For PS versus PT1 abundance plots, all samples were subsampled to the same number of TCRs (28,000). Expanded TCRs were defined as absent before sensitization and observed at least eight times at the 2-week time point. TCRdb took the public reads, trimmed them with fastp at Q25, ran MiXCR for clone calling and kept in-frame beta chains. For every CDR3 protein sequence, its rows merge into one entry that carries the most common genes and DNA. TCRdb's processing, not the authors', yielded these V and J calls. The sample records 40,000 or so distinct CDR3 sequences, over 9.5% of which are singletons. Approximately 5.9% of the sample is held by the ten biggest clonotypes.

This TCR derives from a man between 25 and 39 years old with alopecia areata. Some clones in this sample may be carry-over from other donors' samples. The rearranged segments are TRBV20-1 and TRBJ1-5, and 8 bases in between align with TRBD1. The material sequenced was whole blood, taken in connection with sensitization to the hapten diphenylcyclopropenone (DPC). The CDR3 protein sequence reads: CGATGEYNQPQHF. The nucleotides read TGCGGTGCGACAGGGGAGTATAATCAGCCCCAGCATTTT.